The rows below give T cell receptor beta chains drawn from one sample of a study of cytomegalovirus exposure and HLA in healthy donors. The data were produced by immunoSEQ multiplex PCR, yet TCRdb's version contains in-frame clones alone and is incomplete. The top ten hold about 6.5% of the sample, which has 90,000 to 100,000 clones, roughly 84% seen once. Specimen: PBMCs. All receptors come from a man younger than 35 in good health and CMV-seropositive. Each CDR3 is given with its conserved first and last residue. D genes are given only for firm matches. The size of a clone is reported for some rows only, either as once, few or many, or as a class for expanded clones.

v_call: TRBV28; d_call: TRBD2; j_call: TRBJ2-7; clone_size: -; cdr3_nt: TGTGCCAGCAGTAACTACTTCGGGACTAGCGCTTCCTACGAGCAGTACTTC; cdr3_aa: CASSNYFGTSASYEQYF
v_call: TRBV28; d_call: TRBD1; j_call: TRBJ1-5; clone_size: -; cdr3_nt: TGTGCCAGCAGTTTAGGACAGGGTAGGAATCAGCCCCAGCATTTT; cdr3_aa: CASSLGQGRNQPQHF
v_call: TRBV11-2; d_call: -; j_call: TRBJ1-2; clone_size: -; cdr3_nt: TGTGCCAGCAGTACCCTCCGAGGCAAGAACTATGGCTACACCTTC; cdr3_aa: CASSTLRGKNYGYTF
v_call: TRBV19; d_call: TRBD2; j_call: TRBJ2-1; clone_size: -; cdr3_nt: TGTGCCAGTAGTATCACTAGCGGGAGGAACAATGAGCAGTTCTTC; cdr3_aa: CASSITSGRNNEQFF
v_call: TRBV27; d_call: -; j_call: TRBJ1-5; clone_size: -; cdr3_nt: TGTGCCAGCAGTTTACGTCAGAATAGCAATCAGCCCCAGCATTTT; cdr3_aa: CASSLRQNSNQPQHF
v_call: TRBV6-1; d_call: TRBD1; j_call: TRBJ2-7; clone_size: few; cdr3_nt: TGTGCCAGCAGGACCCGGGACAGGGGCTACGAGCAGTACTTC; cdr3_aa: CASRTRDRGYEQYF
v_call: TRBV6-5; d_call: -; j_call: TRBJ1-2; clone_size: -; cdr3_nt: TGTGCCAGCAGTTACTCCTTGGGGGGGGCGAACTATGGCTACACCTTC; cdr3_aa: CASSYSLGGANYGYTF
v_call: TRBV4-1; d_call: TRBD2; j_call: TRBJ2-3; clone_size: -; cdr3_nt: TGCGCCAGCAGCCAAGGAAGAGCGGGGGGGCTTAGCACAGATACGCAGTATTTT; cdr3_aa: CASSQGRAGGLSTDTQYF
v_call: TRBV5-1; d_call: -; j_call: TRBJ2-7; clone_size: few; cdr3_nt: TGCGCCAGCAGCTTGGGACATAACGAGCAGTACTTC; cdr3_aa: CASSLGHNEQYF
v_call: TRBV5-8; d_call: TRBD1; j_call: TRBJ2-4; clone_size: -; cdr3_nt: TGTGCCAGCAGCCCGGGACAGGGTAATGACATTCAGTACTTC; cdr3_aa: CASSPGQGNDIQYF
v_call: TRBV5-1; d_call: TRBD2; j_call: TRBJ2-7; clone_size: -; cdr3_nt: TGCGCCAGCAGCTTGGAGATTAGCGGGCTCTCCTACGAGCAGTACTTC; cdr3_aa: CASSLEISGLSYEQYF
v_call: TRBV11-3; d_call: TRBD2; j_call: TRBJ2-3; clone_size: once; cdr3_nt: TGTGCCAGCAGCTTAGATCGGGTTAGCGGGAGTTACGCAATGATAGATACGCAGTATTTT; cdr3_aa: CASSLDRVSGSYAMIDTQYF
v_call: TRBV6-5; d_call: -; j_call: TRBJ2-1; clone_size: -; cdr3_nt: TGTGCCAGCAGTGGCTCAGAAACCTCCTACAATGAGCAGTTCTTC; cdr3_aa: CASSGSETSYNEQFF
v_call: TRBV25-1; d_call: TRBD1; j_call: TRBJ1-1; clone_size: -; cdr3_nt: TGTGCCAGCAGTGAACAGGGGGCCGACACTGAAGCTTTCTTT; cdr3_aa: CASSEQGADTEAFF
v_call: TRBV10-3; d_call: -; j_call: TRBJ2-3; clone_size: -; cdr3_nt: TGTGCCATCAGTGAGCGGGGGGCCCCCACAGATACGCAGTATTTT; cdr3_aa: CAISERGAPTDTQYF
v_call: TRBV29-1; d_call: -; j_call: TRBJ2-7; clone_size: -; cdr3_nt: TGCAGCGTTGCACAGGACCACGAGCAGTACTTC; cdr3_aa: CSVAQDHEQYF
v_call: TRBV29-1; d_call: -; j_call: TRBJ1-5; clone_size: -; cdr3_nt: TGCAGCGTTGCCGCAGGGTACAATCAGCCCCAGCATTTT; cdr3_aa: CSVAAGYNQPQHF